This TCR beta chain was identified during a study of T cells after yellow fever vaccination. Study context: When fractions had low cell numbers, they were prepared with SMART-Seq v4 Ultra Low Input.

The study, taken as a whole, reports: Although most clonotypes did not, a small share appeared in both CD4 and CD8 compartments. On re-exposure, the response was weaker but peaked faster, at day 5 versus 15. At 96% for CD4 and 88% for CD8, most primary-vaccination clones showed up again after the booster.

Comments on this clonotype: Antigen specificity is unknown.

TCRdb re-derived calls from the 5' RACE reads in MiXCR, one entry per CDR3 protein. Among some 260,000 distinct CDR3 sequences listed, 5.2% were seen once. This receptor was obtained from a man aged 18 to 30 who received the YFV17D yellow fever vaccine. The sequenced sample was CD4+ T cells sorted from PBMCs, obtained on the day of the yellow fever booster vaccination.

In nucleotides, the CDR3 is TGCAGTGCTAGGATCGGGGGGGCTTCCGGGGAGCTGTTTTTT. Translated: CSARIGGASGELFF. This chain joins TRBV20-1 and TRBJ2-2; TRBD2 aligns across 8 bases. The CDR3 totals 14 residues. V lost 3 bases to trimming and J lost 6 bases; unmatched junction nucleotides: 6. Germline V gene lookup returns CDR1 DFQATT and CDR2 SNEGSKA (reference sequence).